This T cell receptor beta chain was identified during a study of shared clonotypes between healthy human individuals. The CDR3 consists of 15 residues. Germline loops: CDR1 SGHRS, CDR2 YFSETQ. Trimming stripped 0 bases from V and 1 base from J, with 8 bases between. The deep-level immunoSEQ assay was used. TCRdb's table, derived via immunoSEQ multiplex PCR, lists solely in-frame clones and lacks some. The sample carries around 1.1 million clones, approximately 75% recorded once. The chain joins TRBV5-1 to TRBJ1-3, with D unclear. The specimen sequenced was memory CD4+ T cells from PBMCs. Subset specified: CD45RA-negative fraction. The origin of this receptor is a man in his late teens or twenties in good health. Some clones in this sample may be carry-over from other donors' samples. The chain's CDR3 is CASSLASSSGNTIYF. CDR3 nucleotides: TGCGCCAGCAGCTTGGCGTCGAGTTCTGGAAACACCATATATTTT.